This paragraph covers one T cell receptor (beta chain) sequence. The CDR3 loop spans 16 amino acids. J lost 7 bases, V lost 0 bases, and 4 bases had no gene match. Per the germline V gene, CDR1 is MGHDK and CDR2 is SYGVNS. These data are taken from a study of T cells in Graves' hyperthyroidism and ophthalmopathy. A patient was excluded if there was uncontrolled infection, other autoimmune disease, pregnancy or lactation. RNA transcripts yielded amplified TCR beta CDR3 regions. Initially, a first-round RT-PCR of the TCR CDR3 employed the HTBI primer set. TCRdb re-analysed the multiplex PCR reads in MiXCR, keeping a single row per CDR3 protein. The data show hundreds of thousands of distinct CDR3 sequences, around 15% seen once.

The gene calls are TRBV25-1 and TRBJ1-6; TRBD1 aligns across 9 bases. The TCR sequence derives from a woman between 45 and 60 years old with Graves' ophthalmopathy. The sample taken for sequencing was blood. The CDR3 DNA is TGTGCCAGCAGTGAATATCTAGGACAGGGGAATTCACCCCTCCACTTT. Amino acids: CASSEYLGQGNSPLHF.